Listed here are 27 T cell receptor beta chains from one sample, sequenced in a study of T cell changes during pregnancy in multiple sclerosis. Method: immunoSEQ multiplex PCR; TCRdb's copy keeps in-frame clones and lacks some. The data hold tens of thousands of clones, with over 75% observed a single time. This material consisted of CD8+ T cells from peripheral blood mononuclear cells, taken before pregnancy. These receptors came from a female donor with multiple sclerosis, enrolled in a pregnancy study.

The chain employs TRBV19 and TRBJ2-1; tentative D call: TRBD2 (6 bases). Per the germline V gene, CDR1 is LNHDA and CDR2 is SQIVND (reference sequence). CDR3 length: 15 residues. With 3 bases removed from V and 3 bases from J, the gap between germline ends came to 12 bases. For the CDR3, the DNA is TGTGCCAGTAGTATCTGGACGGGGGACTACAATGAGCAGTTCTTC. Translation: CASSIWTGDYNEQFF.

The chain carries TRBV9 and TRBJ1-6; TRBD1 matches 7 bases. After removal of 7 bases from V and 10 bases from J, the junction contained 17 bases not matched to a gene. Germline V gene lookup returns CDR1 SGDLS and CDR2 YYNGEE. The CDR3 has 16 residues. The CDR3 coding sequence is TGTGCCAGCGCCCCGCACGGGGGCAGGGGGGAATCACCCCTCCACTTT. Its protein product is CASAPHGGRGESPLHF.

The chain uses TRBV7-3 and TRBJ2-5; D possibly corresponds to TRBD2 (6 bases). CDR1 and CDR2 (germline): SGHTA, FQGTGA. CDR3 length equals 14 residues. Trimming cost V 5 bases and J 5 bases, with 15 bases left between them. DNA of the CDR3: TGTGCCAGCAGCCTGCATGGCCGGGGGGAGACCCAGTACTTC. Its protein is CASSLHGRGETQYF.

The rearrangement joins TRBV19 to TRBJ2-3; TRBD1 agrees at 11 bases. Germline V lookup: CDR1 LNHDA, CDR2 SQIVND (reference sequence). V lost 5 bases, J lost 1 base, and 2 bases stayed unmatched. CDR3 length equals 15 residues. CDR3 loop: CASSGTGGGTDTQYF. The CDR3 nucleotides read TGTGCCAGTAGTGGGACAGGGGGAGGCACAGATACGCAGTATTTT.

This clone was detected a few times. J is TRBJ1-1 and V is TRBV11-2, with unresolved D. The CDR3 extends over 13 amino acids. V dropped 3 bases and J dropped 3 bases, with 8 bases sitting between them. Germline V lookup: CDR1 SGHAT, CDR2 FQNNGV. The CDR3 DNA is TGTGCCAGCAGCTTCGGTCAGGACACTGAAGCTTTCTTT. As protein: CASSFGQDTEAFF.

CDR3 sequence reads: CASRTMTANTEAFF. CDR3 DNA: TGTGCCAGTAGGACAATGACGGCGAACACTGAAGCTTTCTTT. This chain joins TRBV19 and TRBJ1-1, with D hard to call. V lost 6 bases and J 1 base, leaving 12 bases between the germline ends. Germline values: CDR1 LNHDA, CDR2 SQIVND (reference sequence). CDR3 length: 14 residues.

The rearrangement links TRBV19 to TRBJ2-3; 11 positions agree with TRBD2. V gave up 3 bases and J gave up 5 bases; unmatched junction bases: 4. Looked up from germline, CDR1 is LNHDA and CDR2 is SQIVND (reference sequence). This CDR3 is built from 15 residues. The CDR3 bases are TGTGCCAGTAGTATTGTCCTAGCGGGGGGAGATACGCAGTATTTT. Protein product: CASSIVLAGGDTQYF.

The chain joins TRBV10-3 to TRBJ2-1; TRBD2 is a possible D gene (5 bases). The CDR3 is 12 amino acids. V lost 7 bases to trimming and J lost 5 bases, with 9 bases between them. Germline V gene data show CDR1 as ENHRY and CDR2 as SYGVKD. The CDR3: CAITGSNNEQFF. CDR3 coding DNA: TGTGCCATCACGGGGAGCAACAATGAGCAGTTCTTC.

This clone appeared once. J is TRBJ2-3 and V is TRBV7-9; 12 bases are shared with TRBD2. The germline V gene encodes CDR1 SEHNR and CDR2 FQNEAQ (reference sequence). Losses at the gene ends were 10 bases for V and 7 bases for J; bases not matched to a gene: 12. This CDR3 region has 15 residues. CDR3 sequence reads: CAIPRLAGDLNTQYF. The CDR3 bases are TGTGCCATCCCTAGACTAGCGGGGGACCTGAATACGCAGTATTTT. Using reference TRBV7-9 and TRBJ2-3 for the parts outside the CDR3, the full variable domain is DTGVSQNPRHKITKRGQNVTFRCDPISEHNRLYWYRQTLGQGPEFLTYFQNEAQLEKSRLLSDRFSAERPKGSFSTLEIQRTEQGDSAMYLCAIPRLAGDLNTQYFGPGTRLTVL.

This clone occurred once. The chain's CDR3 is CATRGGGSHEQYF. CDR3 DNA: TGTGCCACCAGGGGAGGCGGAAGCCACGAGCAGTACTTC. The chain links TRBV15 to TRBJ2-7; TRBD2 is a possible D gene (6 bases). Germline V gene sequence: CDR1 LNHNV, CDR2 YYDKDF (reference sequence). V was cut by 6 bases and J by 5 bases, with 14 bases left in between. The CDR3 consists of 13 residues.

V gene TRBV7-8 combines with J gene TRBJ2-3, with D uncertain. The germline V gene has CDR1 SGHVS and CDR2 FQNEAQ. V gave up 4 bases and J gave up 0 bases, with 2 bases separating them. This CDR3 spans 12 amino acids. The CDR3 DNA sequence: TGTGCCAGCAGCTCGAGCACAGATACGCAGTATTTT. Translating gives CASSSSTDTQYF.

As for this clone: Relative to the germline gene, one junction end is altered; a read error may explain this. The chain's CDR3 is CASRQGGLAGGSGANVLTF. CDR3 DNA sequence: TGTGCCAGCAGGCAAGGGGGGCTAGCGGGGGGCTCTGGGGCCAACGTCCTGACTTTC. The chain links TRBV4-2 to TRBJ2-6; TRBD2 matches at 11 bases. The CDR3 is 19 amino acids. Germline values: CDR1 LGHNA, CDR2 YNFKEQ.

This clone appeared a single time. The chain couples TRBV9 to TRBJ1-1; no clear D. The CDR3 consists of 13 residues. Between the trimmed V and J ends, which lost 0 bases and 0 bases, there was a span of 3 bases. Germline lookup yields CDR1 SGDLS and CDR2 YYNGEE. The CDR3 DNA reads TGTGCCAGCAGCGTAGCGGTGAACACTGAAGCTTTCTTT. Its protein product is CASSVAVNTEAFF.

The chain is built from TRBV4-1 and TRBJ1-5; D is ambiguous. The CDR3 contains 16 residues. Trimming cost V 5 bases and J 3 bases, with 17 bases left between them. Germline CDR1 reads MGHRA; CDR2 reads YSYEKL. The CDR3 DNA follows: TGCGCCAGCAGCTCAGCGATGGACGGACTCAATCAGCCCCAGCATTTT. It specifies CASSSAMDGLNQPQHF.

The V call is TRBV27, the J call TRBJ2-2, with D tentatively TRBD2 (5 bases). The ends were cut back, 5 bases at V and 3 bases at J, with 10 bases in the middle. CDR1 is MNHEY, CDR2 SMNVEV, per germline (reference sequence). This CDR3 has 14 amino acids. The CDR3: CASSLKRDTGELFF. The CDR3 DNA follows: TGTGCCAGCAGTCTTAAGAGGGACACCGGGGAGCTGTTTTTT.

The J gene is TRBJ2-7, the V gene TRBV18, with 7 bases fitting TRBD1. Germline V CDR1 and CDR2: KGHSH, LQKENI. The CDR3 consists of 14 residues. V lost 4 bases, J lost 7 bases, and 10 bases stayed unmatched. The CDR3: CASSLSGTADEQYF. The CDR3 region has the DNA TGTGCCAGCTCACTCTCAGGGACAGCCGATGAGCAGTACTTC.

The chain is built from TRBV7-2 and TRBJ2-7, with D hard to call. The germline V gene has CDR1 SGHTA and CDR2 FQGNSA. The V end was cut by 1 base, the J end by 4 bases, with 8 bases between. The CDR3 loop spans 13 amino acids. CDR3 DNA: TGTGCCAGCAGCTTAGGGCCGAATTACGAGCAGTACTTC. Amino acid sequence: CASSLGPNYEQYF. Full variable domain (remainder filled in from reference TRBV7-2 and TRBJ2-7): GAGVSQSPSNKVTEKGKDVELRCDPISGHTALYWYRQSLGQGLEFLIYFQGNSAPDKSGLPSDRFSAERTGGSVSTLTIQRTQQEDSAVYLCASSLGPNYEQYFGPGTRLTVT.

The rearrangement uses TRBV30 and TRBJ2-2; D gene unclear. CDR3 length: 12 residues. The germline V and J ends were trimmed by 1 base and 6 bases, with 6 bases remaining between them. Looked up from germline, CDR1 is GTSNPN and CDR2 is SVGIG (reference sequence). This chain's CDR3 is CAWSESSGELFF. The CDR3 DNA sequence: TGTGCCTGGAGTGAAAGCTCCGGGGAGCTGTTTTTT.

The chain couples TRBV19 to TRBJ1-5; 10 bases are shared with TRBD1. Germline V gives CDR1 LNHDA, CDR2 SQIVND (reference sequence). V shed 3 bases and J 6 bases; nucleotides not matched to a gene: 5. This CDR3 comprises 15 residues. The CDR3, as DNA: TGTGCCAGTAGTATGGGACAGGGGCACCGTCAGCCCCAGCATTTT. Residues: CASSMGQGHRQPQHF.

The V call is TRBV30, the J call TRBJ1-2; a possible D gene is TRBD1 (5 bases). This CDR3 has 16 amino acids. The V gene lost 3 bases and the J gene lost 5 bases, with 22 bases spanning the gap. Germline V lookup: CDR1 GTSNPN, CDR2 SVGIG (reference sequence). CDR3 DNA: TGTGCCTGGAGCATCGCCGCGGGCGGGGGAGAATATGGCTACACCTTC. Its translation is CAWSIAAGGGEYGYTF.

This chain connects TRBV11-2 to TRBJ2-5; TRBD2 matches at 7 bases. CDR3 length: 14 amino acids. V trimming: 2 bases; J trimming: 4 bases; junction bases outside the gene matches: 4. Germline V gene data show CDR1 as SGHAT and CDR2 as FQNNGV. CDR3 in amino acids: CASSLIGGGETQYF. As DNA, the CDR3 is TGTGCCAGCAGCTTAATCGGCGGGGGAGAGACCCAGTACTTC.

This rearrangement joins TRBV27 to TRBJ2-1; TRBD2 aligns across 12 bases. The germline CDR1 and CDR2 sequences are MNHEY and SMNVEV (reference sequence). Germline trimming cut 5 bases from V and 6 bases from J; bases unmatched to any gene: 5. This CDR3 contains 15 residues. CDR3 protein: CASSQLAGGGNEQFF. CDR3 nucleotide sequence: TGTGCCAGCAGTCAACTAGCGGGGGGAGGCAATGAGCAGTTCTTC.

In nucleotides, the CDR3 is TGTGCCAGCAGTCCCGGGACAGATTTCTATGGCTACACCTTC. Translation gives CASSPGTDFYGYTF. The gene calls are TRBV5-6 and TRBJ1-2; TRBD1 matches at 7 bases. The germline CDR1 and CDR2 sequences are SGHDT and YYEEEE. The CDR3 is 14 amino acids. The ends lost 5 bases at V and 4 bases at J; junction bases unmatched: 8.

This clone was detected only once. CDR3 residues: CASSHRGGYNEQFF. As DNA, the CDR3 is TGTGCCAGCAGCCACAGGGGGGGTTACAATGAGCAGTTCTTC. V gene TRBV7-6 combines with J gene TRBJ2-1; TRBD1 is a possible D gene (8 bases). In germline, CDR1 is SGHVS, CDR2 FNYEAQ. V lost 5 bases to trimming and J lost 4 bases, with 12 bases between them. There are 14 residues in the CDR3.

The V gene is TRBV30, the J gene TRBJ1-4; D is ambiguous. V gave up 0 bases and J gave up 8 bases, with 13 bases separating them. Germline assignment: CDR1 GTSNPN and CDR2 SVGIG (reference sequence). This CDR3 is built from 14 residues. CDR3 in amino acids: CAWSVSEDGEKLFF. The CDR3 nucleotides are TGTGCCTGGAGTGTAAGTGAGGATGGGGAAAAACTGTTTTTT.

This sequence joins TRBV7-9 and TRBJ2-7, with 7 bases matching TRBD1. CDR1 is SEHNR and CDR2 is FQNEAQ in the germline V gene (reference sequence). The CDR3 consists of 14 residues. V trimming: 4 bases; J trimming: 5 bases; junction bases outside the gene matches: 8. CDR3 nucleotides: TGTGCCAGCAGCTCGACAGGGCGCCTGCACGAGCAGTACTTC. Translated: CASSSTGRLHEQYF.

Written as DNA, the CDR3 is TGTGCCAGCAGCCCCTCCGGGATCGAGCGAGCCGAGCAGTACTTC. Its protein product is CASSPSGIERAEQYF. The V call is TRBV9, the J call TRBJ2-7, with D maybe TRBD2 (5 bases). V lost 4 bases to trimming and J lost 6 bases, with 20 bases between them. CDR1 SGDLS and CDR2 YYNGEE come from the germline V gene. The length of the CDR3 is 15 residues.